These 28 T cell receptor beta chains were sequenced from one sample in a study of T cell responses to AZD1222 COVID-19 vaccine. Generated by immunoSEQ multiplex PCR, the TCRdb table keeps only in-frame clones and is missing some. Found here are about 150,000 clones, around 90% of them singletons; the top ten hold 3% to 3.5%. The sample was peripheral blood, taken 28 days after the second AZD1222 dose. The receptor set was obtained from an adult who received the AZD1222 COVID-19 vaccine.

This clone has only one observation. The V and J genes are TRBV9 and TRBJ1-2; 10 bases match TRBD1. V lost 0 bases to trimming and J lost 7 bases; unmatched junction nucleotides: 3. This CDR3 spans 14 amino acids. From germline, CDR1 is SGDLS and CDR2 YYNGEE. CDR3 bases: TGTGCCAGCAGCGTAGCGACAGGGGGCGGTGGCTACACCTTC. It specifies CASSVATGGGGYTF.

This chain links TRBV13 with TRBJ2-5; possibly TRBD2 for D (5 bases). Germline CDR1 and CDR2: PRHDT and FYEKMQ (reference sequence). The V and J ends lost 1 base and 5 bases respectively, with 8 bases between them. The CDR3 has 13 residues. The CDR3: CASSLESGETQYF. The DNA for the CDR3 is TGTGCCAGCAGCTTAGAGTCGGGGGAGACCCAGTACTTC.

The V gene is TRBV30, the J gene TRBJ1-1; D unclear. Germline assignment: CDR1 GTSNPN and CDR2 SVGIG (reference sequence). This CDR3 region has 13 residues. V was shortened by 5 bases and J by 8 bases, with 18 bases between the two germline ends. The CDR3 reads CAWGGSGGGEAFF. In DNA form, the CDR3 reads TGTGCCTGGGGCGGGAGTGGAGGCGGAGAAGCTTTCTTT. The full variable domain, completed using reference TRBV30 and TRBJ1-1, is SQTIHQWPATLVQPVGSPLSLECTVEGTSNPNLYWYRQAAGRGLQLLFYSVGIGQISSEVPQNLSASRPQDRQFILSSKKLLLSDSGFYLCAWGGSGGGEAFFGQGTRLTVV.

With regard to this clone: Germline is not matched at one junction end, which may reflect a read error. The V call is TRBV2, the J call TRBJ2-3; the D is unclear. CDR1 is SNHLY and CDR2 is FYNNEI in the germline V gene. This CDR3 comprises 14 residues. The CDR3 nucleotides are TGTGCCAGCAGAGAAGGTCTTAGCACAGATACGCAGTATTTT. This gives the protein CASREGLSTDTQYF.

V is TRBV7-9 and J is TRBJ1-3; no reliable D call. Germline values: CDR1 SEHNR, CDR2 FQNEAQ (reference sequence). With 7 bases removed from V and 0 bases from J, the gap between germline ends came to 10 bases. The CDR3 sequence is 14 residues long. This CDR3 reads CASTEPISGNTIYF. CDR3 DNA: TGTGCCAGCACCGAGCCCATCTCTGGAAACACCATATATTTT. Looking up the rest from reference TRBV7-9 and TRBJ1-3 gives the full variable domain: DTGVSQNPRHKITKRGQNVTFRCDPISEHNRLYWYRQTLGQGPEFLTYFQNEAQLEKSRLLSDRFSAERPKGSFSTLEIQRTEQGDSAMYLCASTEPISGNTIYFGEGSWLTVV.

A remark on this clone: One junction end disagrees with the germline gene, perhaps due to a read error. The chain has TRBV24-1 and TRBJ2-1; TRBD2 might be the D (5 bases). The CDR3 has 12 amino acids. Germline lookup yields CDR1 KGHDR and CDR2 SFDVKD. CDR3 coding DNA: TGTGCCACCAGTGATTCGGGGAATGTGCAGTTCTTC. This codes for CATSDSGNVQFF.

This clone was detected only once. This chain links TRBV5-4 with TRBJ2-2; 7 positions match TRBD2. Per germline, CDR1 SGHNT and CDR2 YYREEE (reference sequence). J was trimmed by 3 bases and V by 0 bases; bases with no gene match: 2. CDR3 length: 15 residues. The CDR3 nucleotides read TGTGCCAGCAGCTTGGTAGGACTAGACACCGGGGAGCTGTTTTTT. Residues: CASSLVGLDTGELFF.

This chain uses TRBV3-1 (or the pseudogene TRBV3-2) with TRBJ2-2; 11 bases are a match to TRBD1. The CDR3 is made up of 16 amino acids. The ends lost 6 bases at V and 6 bases at J; junction bases unmatched: 9. CDR1 LGHDT and CDR2 YNNKEL come from the germline V gene (reference sequence). The CDR3 region is CASSHGQGASPGELFF. In DNA, the CDR3 is TGTGCCAGCAGTCACGGACAGGGGGCCTCTCCCGGGGAGCTGTTTTTT.

The chain has TRBV11-2 and TRBJ1-1, with D possibly TRBD1 on 6 matching bases. Trimming took 1 base from V and 9 from J, leaving 18 bases between them. Germline V gene data show CDR1 as SGHAT and CDR2 as FQNNGV. There are 15 residues in the CDR3. CDR3 region: CASSLGGGDPRQAFF. CDR3 coding DNA: TGTGCCAGCAGCTTAGGTGGGGGCGATCCTAGGCAAGCTTTCTTT.

The CDR3 loop is CAISEARQGADGYTF. CDR3 sequence (DNA): TGTGCCATCAGTGAGGCCCGACAGGGGGCGGATGGCTACACCTTC. This chain uses TRBV10-3 with TRBJ1-2, with 10 bases identical to TRBD1. The length of the CDR3 is 15 residues. V trimming: 2 bases; J trimming: 6 bases; junction bases outside the gene matches: 6. Per the germline V gene, CDR1 is ENHRY and CDR2 is SYGVKD.

J is TRBJ1-1 and V is TRBV6-6, with a possible D match to TRBD1 (6 bases). Between the trimmed V and J ends, which lost 10 bases and 2 bases, there was a span of 17 bases. This CDR3 region has 14 residues. Germline CDR1 is MNHNY and CDR2 is SVGAGI (reference sequence). The CDR3 protein is CATTRGGTNTEAFF. As DNA, the CDR3 is TGTGCCACGACGCGCGGGGGGACAAACACTGAAGCTTTCTTT.

The DNA of the CDR3 is TGTGCCAGCAGCTTCTCCGGGACAGGGTATTCACCCCTCCACTTT. This encodes CASSFSGTGYSPLHF. This chain joins TRBV7-9 and TRBJ1-6, with 9 bases fitting TRBD1. The CDR3 contains 15 residues. Germline V CDR1 and CDR2: SEHNR, FQNEAQ (reference sequence). V lost 3 bases, J lost 8 bases, and 5 bases stayed unmatched.

The chain carries TRBV4-2 and TRBJ1-1, with TRBD1 as a possible D gene (5 bases). Germline CDR1 is LGHNA and CDR2 is YNFKEQ. V lost 1 base and J 5 bases, leaving 11 bases between the germline ends. The CDR3 totals 14 residues. The CDR3, as DNA: TGTGCCAGCAGCCAAGGGGCGGGGGGGACTGAAGCTTTCTTT. This sequence encodes CASSQGAGGTEAFF.

This clone was counted a single time. This chain uses TRBV6-6 with TRBJ1-1; D perhaps matches TRBD1 (5 bases). The CDR3 is 14 residues long. V lost 6 bases and J 3 bases, leaving 14 bases between the germline ends. Germline V gene data show CDR1 as MNHNY and CDR2 as SVGAGI (reference sequence). Here the CDR3 DNA reads TGTGCCAGCAGCCCGAGTGGGGGGGACACTGAAGCTTTCTTT. Translating it yields CASSPSGGDTEAFF.

The J gene is TRBJ2-3, the V gene TRBV29-1; 9 nucleotides align to TRBD1. This CDR3 region has 12 residues. CDR1 and CDR2 (germline): SQVTM, ANQGSEA. The V gene end was trimmed by 6 bases and the J gene end by 5 bases; junction bases not matched to a gene: 3. CDR3 sequence reads: CSVQGAEDTQYF. The CDR3 DNA reads as TGCAGCGTACAGGGGGCAGAAGATACGCAGTATTTT.

This rearrangement joins TRBV27 to TRBJ1-6; D gene unclear. The CDR3 loop spans 12 amino acids. The V gene's germline CDR1 is MNHEY and CDR2 SMNVEV (reference sequence). Trimming stripped 3 bases from V and 14 bases from J, with 11 bases between. This CDR3 is CASSLGISALHF. CDR3 sequence (DNA): TGTGCCAGCAGTTTGGGGATCTCGGCCCTCCACTTT.

This rearrangement joins TRBV2 to TRBJ2-1, with TRBD1 identical over 9 bases. This CDR3 region has 14 residues. With 7 bases clipped from V and 4 bases from J, the junction kept 5 bases outside the gene matches. Germline V gives CDR1 SNHLY, CDR2 FYNNEI. CDR3 in amino acids: CASNTGTGYNEQFF. CDR3 nucleotides: TGTGCCAGCAACACAGGGACAGGGTACAATGAGCAGTTCTTC.

This clone showed up just once. Other DNA sequences of this sample code for an identical CDR3. CDR3 sequence: CAWSVDRSYEQYF. CDR3 DNA: TGTGCCTGGAGTGTGGACCGATCCTACGAGCAGTACTTC. V and J are TRBV30 and TRBJ2-7; D remains ambiguous. This CDR3 contains 13 residues. Trimming cost V 0 bases and J 1 base, with 7 bases left between them. Germline CDR1 and CDR2: GTSNPN and SVGIG (reference sequence).

This clone was picked up one time. CDR3 residues: CASTNGGGNTIYF. The CDR3, as DNA: TGTGCCAGCACAAACGGTGGTGGAAACACCATATATTTT. The gene calls are TRBV5-5 and TRBJ1-3; D unresolved. This CDR3 has 13 residues. V lost 6 bases, J lost 3 bases, and 10 bases lay in between. The germline gives CDR1 SGHKS, CDR2 YYEKEE (reference sequence).

The chain carries TRBV9 and TRBJ2-7; 13 nucleotides line up with TRBD2. The length of the CDR3 is 16 residues. Germline V gene sequence: CDR1 SGDLS, CDR2 YYNGEE. The V gene end was trimmed by 0 bases and the J gene end by 3 bases; junction bases not matched to a gene: 3. CDR3 nucleotide sequence: TGTGCCAGCAGCGTAGGGGGACTAGCGGGGTTCTACGAGCAGTACTTC. Its protein is CASSVGGLAGFYEQYF.

V is TRBV11-2 and J is TRBJ1-3, with D unclear. The V end lost 4 bases, the J end lost 0 bases, and 7 bases lay between the germline ends. The length of the CDR3 is 14 residues. The germline V gene encodes CDR1 SGHAT and CDR2 FQNNGV. CDR3 in amino acids: CASSSRNSGNTIYF. CDR3 DNA sequence: TGTGCCAGCAGCTCCCGGAACTCTGGAAACACCATATATTTT. The entire variable domain, with the rest obtained from reference TRBV11-2 and TRBJ1-3, is as follows: EAGVAQSPRYKIIEKRQSVAFWCNPISGHATLYWYQQILGQGPKLLIQFQNNGVVDDSQLPKDRFSAERLKGVDSTLKIQPAKLEDSAVYLCASSSRNSGNTIYFGEGSWLTVV.

The rearrangement uses TRBV18 and TRBJ2-5; 10 bases agree with TRBD1. This CDR3 spans 13 amino acids. Looked up from germline, CDR1 is KGHSH and CDR2 is LQKENI. V shed 6 bases, J shed 5 bases, and the junction held 3 bases outside the gene matches. This CDR3 is CASSGQGRETQYF. The CDR3 region has the DNA TGTGCCAGCTCGGGACAGGGGAGGGAGACCCAGTACTTC. The entire variable domain, with the rest obtained from reference TRBV18 and TRBJ2-5, is as follows: NAGVMQNPRHLVRRRGQEARLRCSPMKGHSHVYWYRQLPEEGLKFMVYLQKENIIDESGMPKERFSAEFPKEGPSILRIQQVVRGDSAAYFCASSGQGRETQYFGPGTRLLVL.

For the CDR3, the DNA is TGTGCCAGCGCCCGGGACAGGGGGCGAACCGGGGAGCTGTTTTTT. It encodes CASARDRGRTGELFF. This rearrangement joins TRBV19 to TRBJ2-2; TRBD1 agrees at 12 bases. V trimming: 9 bases; J trimming: 5 bases; junction bases outside the gene matches: 7. The CDR3 consists of 15 residues. From germline, CDR1 is LNHDA and CDR2 SQIVND (reference sequence).

This clone has a single count. The chain uses TRBV19 and TRBJ1-6; TRBD1 matches at 10 bases. With V trimmed by 5 bases and J by 9 bases, 4 bases remained unmatched. The length of the CDR3 is 14 residues. Per the germline V gene, CDR1 is LNHDA and CDR2 is SQIVND (reference sequence). This CDR3 is CASSPRDRGSPLHF. CDR3 DNA: TGTGCCAGTAGTCCCCGGGACAGGGGTTCACCCCTCCACTTT.

The chain uses TRBV18 and TRBJ2-1; 8 bases are shared with TRBD2. The CDR3 spans 15 residues. V lost 0 bases and J lost 7; bases outside the gene matches: 5. Per germline, CDR1 KGHSH and CDR2 LQKENI. Here the CDR3 reads CASSPPAGGQNEQFF. CDR3 DNA: TGTGCCAGCTCACCACCGGCGGGAGGTCAAAATGAGCAGTTCTTC.

This sequence joins TRBV2 and TRBJ2-7, with TRBD2 as a possible D gene (6 bases). Germline V gene data show CDR1 as SNHLY and CDR2 as FYNNEI. Trimming pared 5 bases from V and 6 bases from J, leaving 11 bases between. There are 12 residues in the CDR3. The chain's CDR3 is CASSQGGGEQYF. In DNA, the CDR3 is TGTGCCAGCAGTCAGGGAGGAGGCGAGCAGTACTTC.

The chain has TRBV5-1 and TRBJ1-3, with D maybe TRBD1 (5 bases). Trimming took off 0 bases at V and 4 bases at J, with 5 bases between the two ends. Germline CDR1 reads SGHRS; CDR2 reads YFSETQ. This CDR3 is built from 13 residues. The CDR3 loop reads CASSLGDGNTIYF. CDR3 nucleotides: TGCGCCAGCAGCTTGGGGGACGGAAACACCATATATTTT.

V and J are TRBV3-1 (or the pseudogene TRBV3-2) and TRBJ2-1; TRBD1 matches 12 bases. With 5 bases clipped from V and 7 bases from J, the junction kept 6 bases outside the gene matches. The CDR3 runs 15 residues. Germline CDR1 is LGHDT and CDR2 is YNNKEL (reference sequence). In nucleotides, the CDR3 is TGTGCCAGCAGCGCGGGACAGGGGGCGAGAAATGAGCAGTTCTTC. It codes for CASSAGQGARNEQFF.